This T cell receptor (beta chain) was sequenced for a study of blood T cell repertoires in COVID-19. Source study methods: Amplification of reference gene primers provided the estimated nucleated cell counts. Assay: immunoSEQ multiplex PCR; the TCRdb copy retains only in-frame clones and omits some. V, J and clone size reflect that table, while D and trimming were determined from the DNA. The table shows 200,000 to 250,000 clones, with around 80% occurring only once. The trim removed 6 bases at V and 9 bases at J, leaving 9 bases unmatched. The CDR3 sequence is 14 residues long. From germline, CDR1 is SNHLY and CDR2 FYNNEI. Those who participated ranged in age from roughly 18 to 100 years and resided in about 24 US areas. Resolution of symptoms, clearance, or two negative PCRs was present in recovered Cohort 3 donors.

This TCR was recovered from a man in his sixties who had recovered from COVID-19. The sequenced sample consisted of PBMCs or T cells enriched from blood (not recorded which). V is TRBV2 and J is TRBJ2-5; 11 bases are a match to TRBD1. This CDR3 is CASRPGTGGNPQYF. The CDR3 nucleotides read TGTGCCAGCAGACCCGGGACAGGGGGTAATCCCCAGTACTTC.